A single T cell receptor (beta chain) is shown here with its context. Its matching antigen is unknown. With a J-beta primer mix and a sample-barcoded 5' primer, a second PCR ran about 7 to 11 cycles. In TCRdb, the 5' RACE reads were re-called with MiXCR into one record per CDR3 protein. The data show 1.4 million to 1.5 million distinct CDR3 sequences, about 40% seen once. This CDR3 comprises 14 residues. V was trimmed by 5 bases and J by 0 bases, leaving 10 bases between them. This sample stems from a study of blood T cells in healthy people across ages. Study at large: Researchers report that template switching captured about one barcoded beta molecule per two T cells. Whole-study results and caveats: TCR beta diversity, measured per million T cells, fell in a roughly linear way with age.

Total RNA was extracted at no less than 6 micrograms per sample. The clonotype comes from a young woman in good health. The V call is TRBV12-3 or TRBV12-4, the J call TRBJ1-1; the D is unclear. Source material: blood. The CDR3 nucleotides are TGTGCCAGCAGTGCCCGTAAGATGAACACTGAAGCTTTCTTT. Amino acid sequence: CASSARKMNTEAFF.